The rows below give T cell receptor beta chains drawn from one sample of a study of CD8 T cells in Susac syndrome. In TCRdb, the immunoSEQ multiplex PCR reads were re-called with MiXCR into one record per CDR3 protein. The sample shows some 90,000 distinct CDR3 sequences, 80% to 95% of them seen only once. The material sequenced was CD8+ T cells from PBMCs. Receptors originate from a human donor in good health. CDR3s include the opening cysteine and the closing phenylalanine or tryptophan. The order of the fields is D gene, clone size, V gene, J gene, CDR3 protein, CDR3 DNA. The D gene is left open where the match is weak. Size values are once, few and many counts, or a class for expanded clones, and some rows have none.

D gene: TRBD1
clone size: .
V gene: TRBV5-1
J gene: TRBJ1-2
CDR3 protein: CASSLGQGTPGETYGYTF
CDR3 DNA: TGCGCCAGCAGCTTAGGACAGGGAACCCCGGGGGAGACCTATGGCTACACCTTC

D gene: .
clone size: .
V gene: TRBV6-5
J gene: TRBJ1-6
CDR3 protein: CASSYRGYNSPLHF
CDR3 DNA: TGTGCCAGCAGTTACAGGGGGTATAATTCACCCCTCCACTTT

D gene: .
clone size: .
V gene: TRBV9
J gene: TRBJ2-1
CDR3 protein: CASSILSSYNEQFF
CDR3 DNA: TGTGCCAGCAGCATACTGAGCTCCTACAATGAGCAGTTCTTC

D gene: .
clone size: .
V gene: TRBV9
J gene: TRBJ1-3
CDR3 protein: CASSVGTASGNTIYF
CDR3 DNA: TGTGCCAGCAGCGTAGGGACAGCCTCTGGAAACACCATATATTTT

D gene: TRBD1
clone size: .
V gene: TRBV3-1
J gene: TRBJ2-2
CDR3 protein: CASSPGQGRFTGELFF
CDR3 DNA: TGTGCCAGCAGCCCGGGACAGGGGAGGTTCACCGGGGAGCTGTTTTTT

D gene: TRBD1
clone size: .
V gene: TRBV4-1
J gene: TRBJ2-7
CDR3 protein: CASSQDPQGAFEQYF
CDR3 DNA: TGCGCCAGCAGCCAAGATCCCCAGGGGGCCTTCGAGCAGTACTTC

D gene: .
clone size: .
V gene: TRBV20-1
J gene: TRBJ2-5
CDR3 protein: CSAPGHDPRGTQYF
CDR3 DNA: TGCAGTGCCCCGGGCCACGACCCCCGAGGGACCCAGTACTTC

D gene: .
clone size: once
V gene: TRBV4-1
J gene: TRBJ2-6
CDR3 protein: CASSQDYLTPGANVLTF
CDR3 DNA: TGCGCCAGCAGCCAAGATTACTTGACCCCTGGGGCCAACGTCCTGACTTTC

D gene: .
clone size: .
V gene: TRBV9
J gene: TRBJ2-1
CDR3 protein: CASSRDEYNEQFF
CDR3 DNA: TGTGCCAGCAGCCGGGATGAGTACAATGAGCAGTTCTTC

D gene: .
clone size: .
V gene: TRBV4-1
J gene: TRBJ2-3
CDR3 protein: CASNRDTSTDTQYF
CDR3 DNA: TGCGCCAGCAACCGGGACACAAGCACAGATACGCAGTATTTT

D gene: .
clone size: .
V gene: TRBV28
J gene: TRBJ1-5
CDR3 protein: CASSVSLSNQPQHF
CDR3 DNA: TGTGCCAGCAGTGTCAGCCTTAGCAATCAGCCCCAGCATTTT

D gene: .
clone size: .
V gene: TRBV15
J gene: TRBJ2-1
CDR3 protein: CATSYGGNEQFF
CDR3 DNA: TGTGCCACCAGCTACGGTGGGAATGAGCAGTTCTTC

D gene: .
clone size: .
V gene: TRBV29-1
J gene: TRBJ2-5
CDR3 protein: CSAPLMYQETQYF
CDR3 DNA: TGCAGCGCCCCTCTTATGTACCAAGAGACCCAGTACTTC

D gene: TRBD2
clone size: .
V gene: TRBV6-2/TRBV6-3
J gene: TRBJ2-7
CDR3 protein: CASSSIPGTRSYEQYF
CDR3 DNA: TGTGCCAGCAGTTCCATTCCCGGGACTAGGAGCTACGAGCAGTACTTC

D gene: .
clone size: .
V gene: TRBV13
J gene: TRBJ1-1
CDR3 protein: CASSQGASTEAFF
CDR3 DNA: TGTGCCAGCAGCCAGGGCGCGAGCACTGAAGCTTTCTTT

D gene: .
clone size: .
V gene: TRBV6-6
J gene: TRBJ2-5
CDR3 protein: CASSYSVTTQETQYF
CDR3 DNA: TGTGCCAGCAGTTACTCGGTTACGACCCAAGAGACCCAGTACTTC

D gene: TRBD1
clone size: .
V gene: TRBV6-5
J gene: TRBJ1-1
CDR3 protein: CASSLRQGTGTEAFF
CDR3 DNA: TGTGCCAGCAGTCTCCGACAGGGGACGGGCACTGAAGCTTTCTTT

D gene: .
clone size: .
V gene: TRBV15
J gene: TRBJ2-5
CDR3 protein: CATSRAGAPQETQYF
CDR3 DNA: TGTGCCACCAGCAGAGCGGGGGCCCCCCAAGAGACCCAGTACTTC

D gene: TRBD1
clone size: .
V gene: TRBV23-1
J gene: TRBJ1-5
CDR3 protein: CASSHGTGGYQPQHF
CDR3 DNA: TGCGCCAGCAGTCATGGGACAGGGGGCTATCAGCCCCAGCATTTT

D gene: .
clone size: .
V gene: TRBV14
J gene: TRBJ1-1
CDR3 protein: CASSQTWNTEAFF
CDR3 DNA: TGTGCCAGCAGCCAGACATGGAACACTGAAGCTTTCTTT

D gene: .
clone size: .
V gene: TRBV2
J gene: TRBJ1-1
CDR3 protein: CATHWNTEAFF
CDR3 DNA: TGTGCCACCCATTGGAACACTGAAGCTTTCTTT

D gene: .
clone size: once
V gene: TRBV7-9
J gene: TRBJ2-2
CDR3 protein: CAIIGGDTGELFF
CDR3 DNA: TGTGCCATCATAGGGGGTGACACCGGGGAGCTGTTTTTT

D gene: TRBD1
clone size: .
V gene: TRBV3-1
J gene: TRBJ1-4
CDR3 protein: CASSRAGTGASLSSQLFF
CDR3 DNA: TGTGCCAGCAGTCGTGCCGGGACAGGGGCCTCGCTCAGCTCCCAACTGTTTTTT

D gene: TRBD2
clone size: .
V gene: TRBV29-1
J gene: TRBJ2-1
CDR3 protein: CSVEGVAGVYNEQFF
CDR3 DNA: TGCAGCGTTGAAGGGGTAGCGGGGGTCTACAATGAGCAGTTCTTC

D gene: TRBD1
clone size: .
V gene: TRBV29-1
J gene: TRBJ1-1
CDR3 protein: CSGAGTGLNTEAFF
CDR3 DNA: TGCAGCGGGGCCGGGACAGGCTTGAACACTGAAGCTTTCTTT

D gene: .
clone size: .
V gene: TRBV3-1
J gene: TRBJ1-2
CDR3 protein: CASSPGLGNYGYTF
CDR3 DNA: TGTGCCAGCAGCCCCGGTCTAGGGAACTATGGCTACACCTTC

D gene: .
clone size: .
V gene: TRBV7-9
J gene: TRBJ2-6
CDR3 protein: CASSTTSSGANVLTF
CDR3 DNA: TGTGCCAGCAGCACGACTAGTTCCGGGGCCAACGTCCTGACTTTC

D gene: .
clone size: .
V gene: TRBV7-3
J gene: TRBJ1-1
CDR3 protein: CASSPVAGTPNTEAFF
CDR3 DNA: TGTGCCAGCAGCCCGGTAGCCGGGACACCGAACACTGAAGCTTTCTTT

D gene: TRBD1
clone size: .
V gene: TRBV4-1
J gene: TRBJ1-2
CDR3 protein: CASSQEDRGSYGYTF
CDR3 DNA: TGCGCCAGCAGCCAGGAGGACAGGGGCAGCTATGGCTACACCTTC

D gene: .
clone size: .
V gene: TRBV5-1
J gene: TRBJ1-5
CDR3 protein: CASSLSPGDSNQPQHF
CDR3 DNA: TGCGCCAGCAGCTTGTCTCCAGGGGATAGCAATCAGCCCCAGCATTTT

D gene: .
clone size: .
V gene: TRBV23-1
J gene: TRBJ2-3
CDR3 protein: CASRETDTQYF
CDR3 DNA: TGCGCCAGCAGGGAGACAGATACGCAGTATTTT

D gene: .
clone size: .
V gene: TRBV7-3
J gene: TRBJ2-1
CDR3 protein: CASSLAGTSYNEQFF
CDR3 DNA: TGTGCCAGCAGCTTAGCGGGGACCTCCTACAATGAGCAGTTCTTC

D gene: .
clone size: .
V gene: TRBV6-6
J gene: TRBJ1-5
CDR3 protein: CASSPGATQPQHF
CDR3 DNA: TGTGCCAGCAGCCCCGGAGCGACTCAGCCCCAGCATTTT

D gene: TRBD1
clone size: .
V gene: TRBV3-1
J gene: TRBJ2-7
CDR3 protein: CASSQGSTGLSYEQYF
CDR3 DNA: TGTGCCAGCAGCCAAGGTTCGACAGGGCTCTCCTACGAGCAGTACTTC

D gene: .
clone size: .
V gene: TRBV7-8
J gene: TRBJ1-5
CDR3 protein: CASSPGRNNQPQHF
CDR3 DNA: TGTGCCAGCAGCCCAGGACGGAACAATCAGCCCCAGCATTTT

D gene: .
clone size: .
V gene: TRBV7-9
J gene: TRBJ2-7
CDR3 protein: CASSLTTYEQYF
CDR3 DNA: TGTGCCAGCAGCTTAACGACCTACGAGCAGTACTTC

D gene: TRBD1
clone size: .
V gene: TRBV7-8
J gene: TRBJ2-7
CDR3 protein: CASSQGVLEQYF
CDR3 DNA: TGTGCCAGCAGCCAGGGGGTGCTCGAGCAGTACTTC

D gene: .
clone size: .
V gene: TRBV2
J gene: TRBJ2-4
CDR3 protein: CASAGAIQYF
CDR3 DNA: TGTGCCAGCGCCGGAGCCATTCAGTACTTC

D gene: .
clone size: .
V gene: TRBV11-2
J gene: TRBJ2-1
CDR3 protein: CASSLWAEGNEQFF
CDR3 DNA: TGTGCCAGCAGCCTTTGGGCCGAGGGCAATGAGCAGTTCTTC

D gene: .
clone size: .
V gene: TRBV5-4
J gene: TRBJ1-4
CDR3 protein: CASSPGRNEKLFF
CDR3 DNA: TGTGCCAGCAGCCCAGGACGGAATGAAAAACTGTTTTTT

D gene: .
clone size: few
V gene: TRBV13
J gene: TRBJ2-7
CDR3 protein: CASSLTLGEQYF
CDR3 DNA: TGTGCCAGCAGCCTCACCTTGGGTGAGCAGTACTTC

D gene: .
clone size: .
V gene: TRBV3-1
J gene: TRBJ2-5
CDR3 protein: CASSHLGLGQETQYF
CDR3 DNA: TGTGCCAGCAGCCACCTTGGACTCGGGCAAGAGACCCAGTACTTC